The 10 T cell receptor beta chains below were found in one sample sequenced in a study of shared clonotypes between healthy human individuals. Method: immunoSEQ multiplex PCR; TCRdb's copy keeps in-frame clones and lacks some. The repertoire includes about 1.1 million clones, 70% to 80% of them detected once, and approximately 0.95% sits in the top ten. Sequencing used memory CD4+ T cells from PBMCs. Subset: CD45RA-negative fraction. The receptor source for this set is a man aged 18 to 35 in good health. Some clones in this sample may be carry-over from other donors' samples.

J is TRBJ2-2 and V is TRBV18; TRBD1 agrees at 7 bases. The germline V gene encodes CDR1 KGHSH and CDR2 LQKENI. J was trimmed by 7 bases and V by 6 bases; bases with no gene match: 11. The CDR3 has 15 residues. The CDR3 DNA reads TGTGCCAGCTCGCCCGACAGGGTGTCTAACGGGGAGCTGTTTTTT. It encodes CASSPDRVSNGELFF.

The chain links TRBV5-1 to TRBJ1-1; no reliable D call. From germline, CDR1 is SGHRS and CDR2 YFSETQ. V shed 0 bases and J shed 3 bases, with 12 bases lying between them. The CDR3 totals 15 residues. For the CDR3, the DNA is TGCGCCAGCAGCTTGGGAGTAGTAAGAGACACTGAAGCTTTCTTT. Its protein is CASSLGVVRDTEAFF.

The chain employs TRBV5-1 and TRBJ2-1, with TRBD1 as a possible D gene (6 bases). Per the germline V gene, CDR1 is SGHRS and CDR2 is YFSETQ. The CDR3 is 12 amino acids. The ends were cut back, 8 bases at V and 5 bases at J, with 11 bases in the middle. CDR3 nucleotide sequence: TGCGCCAGTAAAGACAGGAACAATGAGCAGTTCTTC. It is translated as CASKDRNNEQFF. Using reference TRBV5-1 and TRBJ2-1 for the parts outside the CDR3, the full variable domain is KAGVTQTPRYLIKTRGQQVTLSCSPISGHRSVSWYQQTPGQGLQFLFEYFSETQRNKGNFPGRFSGRQFSNSRSEMNVSTLELGDSALYLCASKDRNNEQFFGPGTRLTVL.

This chain joins TRBV11-2 and TRBJ2-7, with 12 bases matching TRBD2. In germline, CDR1 is SGHAT, CDR2 FQNNGV. This CDR3 region has 17 residues. The trim removed 2 bases at V and 1 base at J, leaving 6 bases unmatched. CDR3 residues: CASSLRGLAGRSYEQYF. The CDR3 nucleotides read TGTGCCAGCAGCTTAAGGGGACTAGCGGGTCGATCCTACGAGCAGTACTTC.

The chain links TRBV7-3 to TRBJ2-1, with no clear D. V lost 5 bases and J 8 bases, leaving 10 bases between the germline ends. In germline, CDR1 is SGHTA, CDR2 FQGTGA. The CDR3 spans 12 residues. CDR3 DNA sequence: TGTGCCAGCAGCGGAGCTGGGGATGAGCAGTTCTTC. Translation gives CASSGAGDEQFF.

This chain links TRBV6-1 with TRBJ2-7; weak D call: TRBD2 (6 bases). Trimming removed 5 bases at V and 1 base at J, with 15 bases between. Germline CDR1 reads MNHNS; CDR2 reads SASEGT. The CDR3 is 15 amino acids. The CDR3 region is CASSPQGGESYEQYF. The DNA of the CDR3 is TGTGCCAGCAGTCCCCAGGGAGGAGAATCCTACGAGCAGTACTTC.

The chain carries TRBV28 and TRBJ2-7; D is undetermined. Trimming took off 5 bases at V and 0 bases at J, with 8 bases between the two ends. Per germline, CDR1 MDHEN and CDR2 SYDVKM. The CDR3 is 13 residues long. This CDR3 is CASSRSASYEQYF. The CDR3 DNA reads TGTGCCAGCAGTCGGTCGGCCTCCTACGAGCAGTACTTC.

The rearrangement links TRBV5-1 to TRBJ1-4; D is undetermined. This CDR3 is built from 14 residues. In germline, CDR1 is SGHRS, CDR2 YFSETQ. The ends were cut back, 4 bases at V and 0 bases at J, with 7 bases in the middle. CDR3 loop: CASSQEATNEKLFF. In DNA form, the CDR3 reads TGCGCCAGCAGCCAGGAGGCAACTAATGAAAAACTGTTTTTT.

The chain has TRBV5-1 and TRBJ1-3; tentatively, D is TRBD1 (5 bases). V lost 4 bases and J lost 0, with 17 bases in between. Germline lookup yields CDR1 SGHRS and CDR2 YFSETQ. This CDR3 has 17 residues. CDR3 nucleotide sequence: TGCGCCAGCAGCATAACAGGACCGTCCAACTCTGGAAACACCATATATTTT. As protein: CASSITGPSNSGNTIYF.

This chain uses TRBV9 with TRBJ1-1; 8 bases are shared with TRBD1. There are 15 residues in the CDR3. Unmatched junction bases numbered 11, after V lost 3 bases and J lost 7 bases. Germline-derived CDR1 and CDR2 are SGDLS and YYNGEE. This CDR3 reads CASSARSGGANEAFF. The CDR3 region has the DNA TGTGCCAGCAGCGCCCGTTCAGGGGGCGCTAATGAAGCTTTCTTT.